The 8 T cell receptor beta chains presented below share a single source sample, sequenced in a study of cytomegalovirus exposure and HLA in healthy donors. The method was immunoSEQ multiplex PCR; TCRdb's version includes in-frame clones alone and lacks a portion of them. Here the sample spans 130,000 or so clones, 70% to 90% being singletons. The sequenced sample was PBMCs. These receptor sequences come from a young woman in good health and CMV-seronegative.

This clone was counted ten times or more. The chain has TRBV30 and TRBJ1-2, with D maybe TRBD1 (6 bases). Germline values: CDR1 GTSNPN, CDR2 SVGIG (reference sequence). The V and J ends lost 2 bases and 5 bases respectively, with 9 bases between them. The CDR3 sequence is 12 residues long. CDR3 coding DNA: TGTGCCTGGAGTTTTACAGGGTATGGCTACACCTTC. It is translated as CAWSFTGYGYTF.

The chain carries TRBV7-9 and TRBJ2-7; 11 bases fit TRBD1. CDR3 length: 15 amino acids. The junction had 9 bases not matched to a gene; V was cut back by 5 bases and J by 6 bases. Germline V gene sequence: CDR1 SEHNR, CDR2 FQNEAQ (reference sequence). The CDR3 reads CASSPTSGTGGEQYF. In nucleotides, the CDR3 is TGTGCCAGCAGCCCTACAAGCGGGACAGGGGGCGAGCAGTACTTC. Filled out from reference TRBV7-9 and TRBJ2-7, the complete variable domain reads DTGVSQNPRHKITKRGQNVTFRCDPISEHNRLYWYRQTLGQGPEFLTYFQNEAQLEKSRLLSDRFSAERPKGSFSTLEIQRTEQGDSAMYLCASSPTSGTGGEQYFGPGTRLTVT.

The chain links TRBV12-5 to TRBJ2-2; 9 positions agree with TRBD1. CDR1 is LGHNT, CDR2 FRNRAP, per germline. The CDR3 consists of 16 residues. With 5 bases clipped from V and 5 bases from J, the junction kept 9 bases outside the gene matches. The CDR3 loop is CASGLGGTGPTGELFF. The CDR3 DNA reads TGTGCTAGTGGTCTGGGGGGGACAGGGCCTACCGGGGAGCTGTTTTTT. Full variable domain (missing parts from reference TRBV12-5 and TRBJ2-2): DARVTQTPRHKVTEMGQEVTMRCQPILGHNTVFWYRQTMMQGLELLAYFRNRAPLDDSGMPKDRFSAEMPDATLATLKIQPSEPRDSAVYFCASGLGGTGPTGELFFGEGSRLTVL.

This rearrangement joins TRBV15 to TRBJ2-2; 8 bases map to TRBD1. Germline V CDR1 and CDR2: LNHNV, YYDKDF (reference sequence). The CDR3 loop spans 15 amino acids. The J segment lost 5 bases and the V segment lost 3 bases, leaving 5 bases of the junction unmatched. This chain's CDR3 is CATSRGGQGTGELFF. CDR3 nucleotide sequence: TGTGCCACCAGCAGGGGCGGACAGGGTACCGGGGAGCTGTTTTTT.

The chain employs TRBV4-1 and TRBJ2-1; 10 bases match TRBD2. CDR1 MGHRA and CDR2 YSYEKL come from the germline V gene. There are 15 residues in the CDR3. The ends lost 5 bases at V and 2 bases at J; junction bases unmatched: 3. CDR3 amino acids: CASSTLAGTYNEQFF. For the CDR3, the DNA is TGCGCCAGCAGCACACTAGCGGGGACCTACAATGAGCAGTTCTTC.

The genes are TRBV7-3 and TRBJ1-6, with 7 bases fitting TRBD1. Trimming cost V 2 bases and J 8 bases; bases outside gene matches: 6. The CDR3 has 15 amino acids. The germline gives CDR1 SGHTA, CDR2 FQGTGA. The CDR3, as DNA: TGTGCCAGCAGCTTATACGGGACAGAGGATTCACCCCTCCACTTT. It specifies CASSLYGTEDSPLHF.

This rearrangement joins TRBV11-3 to TRBJ2-5; 9 nucleotides match TRBD2. J was trimmed by 0 bases and V by 4 bases; bases with no gene match: 3. Germline CDR1 is SGHNT and CDR2 is YENEEA. The CDR3 spans 15 residues. CDR3 nucleotides: TGTGCCAGCAGCTCCGGACTAGCGAACCAAGAGACCCAGTACTTC. Translating gives CASSSGLANQETQYF.

The table lists this clone with a count of one. V usage is TRBV4-3 and J usage is TRBJ2-7, with 8 bases aligning to TRBD1. V lost 4 bases, J lost 5 bases, and 7 bases stayed unmatched. The CDR3 extends over 14 amino acids. Germline lookup yields CDR1 LGHNA and CDR2 YSLEER. The CDR3 nucleotides read TGCGCCAGCAGCCTCGCAGGGGGCCGGGACGAGCAGTACTTC. It codes for CASSLAGGRDEQYF.